Below are 26 T cell receptor beta chains sequenced from a single sample in a study of siplizumab effects on memory and regulatory T cells. Produced via immunoSEQ multiplex PCR; TCRdb's table is partial and in-frame only. The table records around 97,000 clones, over 90% of them present only once. Sample: non-Treg CD4+ T cells sorted from blood. The receptors stem from a human donor in good health.

The V and J genes are TRBV18 and TRBJ1-3, with D possibly TRBD1 on 5 matching bases. V dropped 2 bases and J dropped 1 base, with 9 bases sitting between them. CDR1 KGHSH and CDR2 LQKENI come from the germline V gene. The CDR3 contains 15 residues. The CDR3 coding sequence is TGTGCCAGCTCACCAGCAGGGAATTCTGGAAACACCATATATTTT. Protein product: CASSPAGNSGNTIYF.

This rearrangement joins TRBV9 to TRBJ2-7, with D maybe TRBD2 (7 bases). The V end was cut by 4 bases, the J end by 0 bases, with 14 bases between. CDR1 SGDLS and CDR2 YYNGEE come from the germline V gene. This CDR3 has 15 amino acids. DNA for the CDR3: TGTGCCAGCAGCCCCCTAGGGGGGGGCTCCTACGAGCAGTACTTC. It yields the protein CASSPLGGGSYEQYF.

The V call is TRBV4-2, the J call TRBJ2-7, with TRBD1 as a possible D gene (5 bases). Trimming removed 0 bases at V and 2 bases at J, with 14 bases between. The CDR3 is made up of 16 amino acids. Germline CDR1 reads LGHNA; CDR2 reads YNFKEQ. CDR3 protein: CASSQDGAARAYEQYF. CDR3 DNA sequence: TGTGCCAGCAGCCAAGATGGGGCCGCTAGAGCCTACGAGCAGTACTTC.

This clone has a handful of counts. V and J are TRBV19 and TRBJ1-2, with 7 nucleotides matching TRBD1. The CDR3 loop spans 12 amino acids. Germline V CDR1 and CDR2: LNHDA, SQIVND (reference sequence). Trimming at V came to 6 bases and at J to 7 bases, leaving 5 bases not matched to a gene. The chain's CDR3 is CASSTGVGGYTF. The CDR3 nucleotides read TGTGCCAGTAGCACAGGGGTGGGTGGCTACACCTTC.

In its sample, this clone was seen once. The genes are TRBV28 and TRBJ2-7; D uncertain. This CDR3 is built from 12 residues. Germline V gives CDR1 MDHEN, CDR2 SYDVKM. Trimming shortened V by 7 bases and J by 2 bases, and 9 bases separated the two germline ends. CDR3 in amino acids: CASTAATYEQYF. CDR3 in DNA: TGTGCCAGCACGGCAGCCACCTACGAGCAGTACTTC.

The V call is TRBV6-1, the J call TRBJ2-3, with D possibly matching TRBD2 (6 bases). The CDR3 has 15 amino acids. The germline V gene encodes CDR1 MNHNS and CDR2 SASEGT. The ends were cut back, 3 bases at V and 3 bases at J, with 13 bases in the middle. The CDR3 spells CASSEGRRVTDTQYF. The CDR3 DNA is TGTGCCAGCAGTGAGGGGAGGCGTGTTACAGATACGCAGTATTTT.

This chain links TRBV28 with TRBJ1-1; 8 bases map to TRBD1. V shed 6 bases, J shed 4 bases, and the junction held 4 bases outside the gene matches. This CDR3 is 13 amino acids long. Germline loops: CDR1 MDHEN, CDR2 SYDVKM. The CDR3: CASRRTGGTEAFF. CDR3 coding DNA: TGTGCCAGCAGACGCACAGGGGGCACTGAAGCTTTCTTT.

The chain couples TRBV6-5 to TRBJ2-1; possibly TRBD2 for D (6 bases). Germline V gene data show CDR1 as MNHEY and CDR2 as SVGAGI. This CDR3 spans 15 amino acids. V was pared by 6 bases and J by 3 bases, with 15 bases between. The DNA of the CDR3 is TGTGCCAGCAGCCCGGGACTTTTTTACTACAATGAGCAGTTCTTC. Encoded protein: CASSPGLFYYNEQFF.

This clone was seen once. The V call is TRBV12-5, the J call TRBJ2-1, with 7 bases lining up with TRBD2. Germline values: CDR1 LGHNT, CDR2 FRNRAP. The CDR3 has 15 amino acids. The ends lost 1 base at V and 10 bases at J; junction bases unmatched: 10. CDR3 DNA: TGTGCTAGTGGTTTGGGACCCTTAGCGGGTACCGAGCAGTTCTTC. It translates to CASGLGPLAGTEQFF. Together with reference TRBV12-5 and TRBJ2-1, the CDR3 gives the full variable domain: DARVTQTPRHKVTEMGQEVTMRCQPILGHNTVFWYRQTMMQGLELLAYFRNRAPLDDSGMPKDRFSAEMPDATLATLKIQPSEPRDSAVYFCASGLGPLAGTEQFFGPGTRLTVL.

The CDR3 nucleotides read TGTGCCAGTAGTATAGCAACGGGACACTCTAGAACTGAAGCTTTCTTT. This gives the protein CASSIATGHSRTEAFF. The V call is TRBV19, the J call TRBJ1-1, with D perhaps matching TRBD1 (6 bases). In germline, CDR1 is LNHDA, CDR2 SQIVND (reference sequence). V was trimmed by 1 base and J by 5 bases, leaving 17 bases between them. The length of the CDR3 is 16 residues.

The chain combines TRBV28 with TRBJ1-2; TRBD1 might be the D (5 bases). Deletions cut 6 bases from V and 7 bases from J, with 18 bases between. The germline CDR1 and CDR2 sequences are MDHEN and SYDVKM. The CDR3 covers 14 residues. The CDR3 coding sequence is TGTGCCAGCAGGGAAGCTTTGGGGCGATCTGGCTACACCTTC. This gives the protein CASREALGRSGYTF.

The chain is built from TRBV11-2 and TRBJ1-5; 7 bases are a match to TRBD1. The junction had 5 bases not matched to a gene; V was cut back by 5 bases and J by 7 bases. The V gene's germline CDR1 is SGHAT and CDR2 FQNNGV. The CDR3 is made up of 13 amino acids. This CDR3 is CASSMNRGQPQHF. CDR3 in DNA: TGTGCCAGCAGCATGAACAGGGGCCAGCCCCAGCATTTT.

V gene TRBV30 combines with J gene TRBJ2-4, with D tentatively TRBD2 (5 bases). This CDR3 region has 13 residues. The V and J ends lost 1 base and 9 bases respectively, with 13 bases between them. Germline loops: CDR1 GTSNPN, CDR2 SVGIG (reference sequence). The CDR3 bases are TGTGCCTGGAGTGAGGAGGAAGGAAGCATTCAGTACTTC. Translated, it gives CAWSEEEGSIQYF.

This rearrangement joins TRBV6-5 to TRBJ1-1, with D unclear. V lost 2 bases to trimming and J lost 1 base, with 8 bases between them. There are 14 residues in the CDR3. Germline CDR1 and CDR2: MNHEY and SVGAGI. CDR3 region: CASSYPGRNTEAFF. In nucleotides, the CDR3 is TGTGCCAGCAGTTACCCCGGTAGGAACACTGAAGCTTTCTTT.

This chain joins TRBV5-8 and TRBJ2-2; 8 positions match TRBD1. Germline lookup yields CDR1 SGHTS and CDR2 YDEGEE. There are 15 residues in the CDR3. V dropped 0 bases and J dropped 5; count of bases not matched to a gene: 3. The CDR3 sequence: CASSLVRGQTGELFF. The CDR3 DNA is TGTGCCAGCAGCTTGGTCAGGGGGCAGACCGGGGAGCTGTTTTTT. Variable domain in full (rest from reference TRBV5-8 and TRBJ2-2): EAGVTQSPTHLIKTRGQQATLRCSPISGHTSVYWYQQALGLGLQFLLWYDEGEERNRGNFPPRFSGRQFPNYSSELNVNALELEDSALYLCASSLVRGQTGELFFGEGSRLTVL.

The rearrangement joins TRBV25-1 to TRBJ1-2, with D unresolved. V lost 1 base to trimming and J lost 4 bases, with 10 bases between them. The V gene's germline CDR1 is MGHDK and CDR2 SYGVNS. The CDR3 covers 14 residues. The CDR3 bases are TGTGCCAGCAGTGAATCCCTGCAGCTCTATGGCTACACCTTC. Its translation: CASSESLQLYGYTF.

This clone showed up just once. This chain uses TRBV28 with TRBJ2-7; 8 bases line up with TRBD1. The junction had 6 bases not matched to a gene; V was cut back by 6 bases and J by 2 bases. CDR3 size: 14 residues. From germline, CDR1 is MDHEN and CDR2 SYDVKM. CDR3 amino acids: CASRPDRAAYEQYF. DNA for the CDR3: TGTGCCAGCAGACCGGACAGGGCCGCCTACGAGCAGTACTTC.

The chain joins TRBV28 to TRBJ1-4; D possibly corresponds to TRBD1 (5 bases). Germline assignment: CDR1 MDHEN and CDR2 SYDVKM. The CDR3 length is 14 residues. V was trimmed by 5 bases and J by 7 bases, leaving 14 bases between them. CDR3 in amino acids: CASSRTLKGEKLFF. The CDR3 DNA reads TGTGCCAGCAGTAGGACACTTAAAGGTGAAAAACTGTTTTTT.

CDR3 nucleotides: TGTGCCAGCAGGCCGGGGGTCACAGATACGCAGTATTTT. Translated, it gives CASRPGVTDTQYF. The chain uses TRBV28 and TRBJ2-3; D perhaps matches TRBD2 (6 bases). Looked up from germline, CDR1 is MDHEN and CDR2 is SYDVKM. The CDR3 covers 13 residues. Deletions cut 6 bases from V and 2 bases from J, with 9 bases between.

DNA for the CDR3: TGTGCCAGCAGCTCCTTCCGGGCGGATGGCTACACCTTC. This gives the protein CASSSFRADGYTF. This sequence joins TRBV7-2 and TRBJ1-2; D remains ambiguous. V was pared by 4 bases and J by 6 bases, with 12 bases between. CDR3 length: 13 residues. Germline CDR1 SGHTA, CDR2 FQGNSA.

The CDR3 loop is CASRASPGQGYEQYF. The CDR3 coding sequence is TGCGCCAGCAGGGCCTCGCCGGGACAAGGATACGAGCAGTACTTC. V gene TRBV5-1 combines with J gene TRBJ2-7; a weak D match, TRBD1 (6 bases). The length of the CDR3 is 15 residues. The germline V gene encodes CDR1 SGHRS and CDR2 YFSETQ. With 5 bases removed from V and 4 bases from J, the gap between germline ends came to 19 bases.

This sequence joins TRBV6-6 and TRBJ2-7; tentative D call: TRBD2 (5 bases). The V gene lost 8 bases and the J gene lost 5 bases, with 16 bases spanning the gap. Germline assignment: CDR1 MNHNY and CDR2 SVGAGI (reference sequence). CDR3 length: 13 residues. CDR3 nucleotides: TGTGCCAGCCGTCCCCGGGGATCCAACGAGCAGTACTTC. Its translation: CASRPRGSNEQYF.

The chain recombines TRBV2 with TRBJ2-7; 11 bases align to TRBD1. The trim removed 5 bases at V and 4 bases at J, leaving 1 base unmatched. The CDR3 spans 13 residues. Germline V CDR1 and CDR2: SNHLY, FYNNEI. In DNA form, the CDR3 reads TGTGCCAGCAGTAGGGACAGGGGGTACGAGCAGTACTTC. Its translation: CASSRDRGYEQYF.

This CDR3 reads CASSQGLSSYNEQFF. CDR3 in DNA: TGTGCCAGCAGCCAGGGATTGAGCTCCTACAATGAGCAGTTCTTC. The gene calls are TRBV5-5 and TRBJ2-1; weak D call: TRBD1 (5 bases). V gave up 4 bases and J gave up 0 bases, with 11 bases separating them. The CDR3 has 15 residues. CDR1 and CDR2 (germline): SGHKS, YYEKEE (reference sequence). The full variable domain, completed using reference TRBV5-5 and TRBJ2-1, is DAGVTQSPTHLIKTRGQQVTLRCSPISGHKSVSWYQQVLGQGPQFIFQYYEKEERGRGNFPDRFSARQFPNYSSELNVNALLLGDSALYLCASSQGLSSYNEQFFGPGTRLTVL.

This chain joins TRBV10-3 and TRBJ1-5, with D possibly matching TRBD1 (6 bases). With 6 bases removed from V and 5 bases from J, the gap between germline ends came to 14 bases. Looked up from germline, CDR1 is ENHRY and CDR2 is SYGVKD. CDR3 length equals 14 residues. The chain's CDR3 is CAISDRDTDQPQHF. The CDR3 DNA sequence: TGTGCCATCAGCGACCGGGACACCGATCAGCCCCAGCATTTT.

V usage is TRBV6-6 and J usage is TRBJ1-5; D is ambiguous. V lost 5 bases to trimming and J lost 16 bases, with 18 bases between them. Per germline, CDR1 MNHNY and CDR2 SVGAGI (reference sequence). The CDR3 has 12 residues. In nucleotides, the CDR3 is TGTGCCAGCAGTCGTGGCGGGGTCAGAACACATTTT. Translated, it gives CASSRGGVRTHF.